This entry concerns a single TCR beta chain. There are a few counts of this clonotype. Its specific antigen is unknown. It has no much larger one-base neighbor in the sample; base qualities were not kept. TCR cDNA was made using 5'RACE template switching, a step that added a universal primer site and unique molecular identifiers. Priming for cDNA synthesis came from both the TCR alpha and TCR beta constant segments. Library amplification used two PCR steps, and the second PCR step added sample barcodes and sequencing adapters. Sequencing of libraries was done on Illumina HiSeq 2500 (2x100 bp) or NovaSeq (2x150 bp). The source study handled its data this way. MIGEC handled demultiplexing of reads and collapsing into UMI consensus sequences, while MiXCR performed V(D)J alignment. Vaccine-responding clonotypes were identified with edgeR using replicate PBMC samples, with FDR below 0.01 and a log2 fold change above 5 up to day 15 being required. CD4 or CD8 identity was assigned to each bulk clonotype according to whether the clonotype was present at higher abundance in the sequenced CD4 repertoire or the sequenced CD8 repertoire. In TCRdb, the public reads were trimmed at Q25 with fastp and aligned with MiXCR, with productive beta chains retained. Each CDR3 protein appears once, grouped with its most common genes and DNA. Here the V and J calls rest on TCRdb's processing, not on the authors' analysis. In this sample the table shows about 630,000 distinct CDR3 sequences, around an eighth of which occur a single time. The ten largest account for just under 15% of the sample.

This specimen's treatment or condition label, interpreted: live attenuated yellow fever vaccine strain. Two biological replicates of bulk PBMCs were collected at each blood-draw timepoint. PBMCs were isolated from peripheral blood using a standard Ficoll-Paque protocol. TriZol was used to extract RNA from bulk PBMCs, CD4 and CD8 fractions, and dextramer-positive and dextramer-negative fractions. For this chain, trimming is 7 bases at the V end and 5 bases at the J end, and the number of junction bases without a gene match is 4. As encoded in the germline V gene, CDR1 is MNHNS while CDR2 is SASEGT. Measured from the cysteine to the phenylalanine, the CDR3 is 14 residues long. Only CDR3 DNA remains: 42 bases, in frame from the first base. This specimen belongs to a study of T cells after yellow fever vaccination (dated by TCRdb to about 2019). Concerning the study at large: The SMART-Seq v4 Ultra Low Input RNA kit was used to prepare libraries from fractions with low cell numbers. Bulk TCR alpha and beta repertoires were sequenced longitudinally to track T-cell clones before and after primary and booster YFV17D yellow fever vaccination. Two healthy male donors, one aged 18 to 30 and one aged 30 to 40 years, were included in the cohort. Blood was drawn at multiple timepoints before and after primary and secondary immunization, with bulk PBMC replicates and cell subsets isolated. The paper's findings and limits, for the study overall: Because the study included only two donors, the extent to which the findings can be generalized is limited. A small share of clonotypes was detected in both CD4 and CD8 compartments, with the overlap likely arising from convergent recombination. The secondary T-cell response was weaker than the primary response but faster, peaking on day 5 instead of day 15. After the booster, most of the clones that had expanded following primary vaccination were detected again (roughly 97% of CD4 and more than 85% of CD8), which suggests that memory was broadly maintained. FACS-sorted repertoires could contain abundant contaminating clonotypes from the bulk population, so computational filtering was required.

Recombination connected TRBV6-1 to TRBJ2-1, with 11 junctional bases fitting TRBD2. Specimen: PBMCs, collected on the day of the yellow fever booster vaccination. The TCR originated in a man aged 30 to 45 who received the YFV17D yellow fever vaccine. The encoded CDR3 is CASTGGLADNEQFF. The base sequence is TGTGCCAGCACGGGGGGACTAGCGGACAATGAGCAGTTCTTC.